A single sample is the source of the 24 T cell receptor beta chains below, sequenced in a study of response to subunit inactivated influenza vaccine. Using its own MiXCR run on the RT-PCR reads, TCRdb lists one record per CDR3 protein. Among roughly 790,000 distinct CDR3 sequences listed, around 20% were seen once. Here the sequenced sample was PBMCs from blood, taken about 5 days after vaccination. These receptors all come from a man aged 45 to 65 who received an inactivated influenza vaccine.

This clonotype appeared a few times. This chain joins TRBV15 and TRBJ2-7; 8 bases fit TRBD1. Germline CDR1 and CDR2: LNHNV and YYDKDF (reference sequence). This CDR3 is 15 amino acids long. After removal of 0 bases from V and 8 bases from J, the junction contained 9 bases not matched to a gene. The CDR3 DNA follows: TGTGCCACCAGCAGAGATAGGCAGGGGGCGCGTCAGCAGTACTTC. Translated: CATSRDRQGARQQYF.

This clonotype was counted between two and nine times. The V and J genes are TRBV5-1 and TRBJ2-7, with D uncertain. This CDR3 region has 15 residues. Trimming left V 0 bases short and J 7 bases short, with 17 bases between. From germline, CDR1 is SGHRS and CDR2 YFSETQ. The DNA for the CDR3 is TGCGCCAGCAGCTTGGTCCAGCTGAAGATTGAAGAGCAGTACTTC. This codes for CASSLVQLKIEEQYF.

This clonotype was observed many times. The CDR3 reads CASSFEGVTEAFF. In nucleotides, the CDR3 is TGTGCCAGCAGCTTTGAAGGGGTCACTGAAGCTTTCTTT. The chain combines TRBV5-6 with TRBJ1-1, with a tentative D call TRBD1 (5 bases). The CDR3 runs 13 residues. Germline values: CDR1 SGHDT, CDR2 YYEEEE. Trimming shortened V by 2 bases and J by 4 bases, and 9 bases separated the two germline ends. The variable domain in full, with the rest retrieved from reference TRBV5-6 and TRBJ1-1, is DAGVTQSPTHLIKTRGQQVTLRCSPKSGHDTVSWYQQALGQGPQFIFQYYEEEERQRGNFPDRFSGHQFPNYSSELNVNALLLGDSALYLCASSFEGVTEAFFGQGTRLTVV.

V is TRBV7-2 and J is TRBJ2-1, with 7 bases that match TRBD2. The ends lost 2 bases at V and 5 bases at J; junction bases unmatched: 6. The germline V gene encodes CDR1 SGHTA and CDR2 FQGNSA. The CDR3 runs 15 residues. Here the CDR3 reads CASSLMASGNNEQFF. In DNA, the CDR3 is TGTGCCAGCAGCTTAATGGCTAGCGGAAACAATGAGCAGTTCTTC. The entire variable domain, with the rest obtained from reference TRBV7-2 and TRBJ2-1, is as follows: GAGVSQSPSNKVTEKGKDVELRCDPISGHTALYWYRQSLGQGLEFLIYFQGNSAPDKSGLPSDRFSAERTGGSVSTLTIQRTQQEDSAVYLCASSLMASGNNEQFFGPGTRLTVL.

Only a few counts were recorded for this clonotype. The chain carries TRBV28 and TRBJ2-3; TRBD2 matches at 8 bases. In germline, CDR1 is MDHEN, CDR2 SYDVKM. This CDR3 region has 18 residues. Trimming removed 5 bases from V and 1 base from J; junction bases left unmatched: 14. This CDR3 reads CASSPRVTGGGRTDTQYF. The CDR3 nucleotides are TGTGCCAGCAGTCCCCGTGTAACGGGCGGGGGGCGCACAGATACGCAGTATTTT.

The J gene is TRBJ1-6, the V gene TRBV5-6; no clear D gene. The germline V gene encodes CDR1 SGHDT and CDR2 YYEEEE. The CDR3 runs to 14 residues. V lost 0 bases, J lost 7 bases, and 8 bases lay in between. The DNA of the CDR3 is TGTGCCAGCAGCTTGGGGCGGACGAATTCACCCCTCCACTTT. Translating gives CASSLGRTNSPLHF.

J is TRBJ1-6 and V is TRBV7-2; the match to TRBD1 covers 7 bases. This CDR3 has 15 amino acids. After removal of 5 bases from V and 5 bases from J, the junction contained 6 bases not matched to a gene. The germline V gene has CDR1 SGHTA and CDR2 FQGNSA. This chain's CDR3 is CASSIDRVNNSPLHF. Here the CDR3 DNA reads TGTGCCAGCAGCATTGACAGGGTGAATAATTCACCCCTCCACTTT.

The sample holds many counts of this clonotype. The chain joins TRBV20-1 to TRBJ1-1, with D possibly TRBD1 on 6 matching bases. Per the germline V gene, CDR1 is DFQATT and CDR2 is SNEGSKA (reference sequence). This CDR3 region has 12 residues. The V end lost 5 bases, the J end lost 3 bases, and 10 bases lay between the germline ends. The CDR3 reads CSAGRGDTEAFF. Written as DNA, the CDR3 is TGCAGTGCTGGTAGGGGGGACACTGAAGCTTTCTTT.

This clonotype appeared many times. The genes are TRBV5-8 and TRBJ1-4, with 7 bases lining up with TRBD1. Germline CDR1 and CDR2: SGHTS and YDEGEE. Unmatched junction bases numbered 8, after V lost 4 bases and J lost 5 bases. CDR3 length: 15 amino acids. The CDR3 region has the DNA TGTGCCAGCAGCGGACACCGGGACAGAAATGAAAAACTGTTTTTT. Translated, it gives CASSGHRDRNEKLFF. Combining the CDR3 with reference TRBV5-8 and TRBJ1-4 gives the whole variable domain EAGVTQSPTHLIKTRGQQATLRCSPISGHTSVYWYQQALGLGLQFLLWYDEGEERNRGNFPPRFSGRQFPNYSSELNVNALELEDSALYLCASSGHRDRNEKLFFGSGTQLSVL.

This clonotype was counted a few times. This sequence joins TRBV11-2 and TRBJ2-5, with D possibly matching TRBD2 (5 bases). V was shortened by 3 bases and J by 4 bases, with 15 bases between the two germline ends. Germline V gene sequence: CDR1 SGHAT, CDR2 FQNNGV. The CDR3 is made up of 15 amino acids. DNA of the CDR3: TGTGCCAGCAGCTTTGGCCTCCGGGGTTTAGAGACCCAGTACTTC. Protein sequence: CASSFGLRGLETQYF.

This clonotype came up a few times. The chain employs TRBV20-1 and TRBJ1-1, with D uncertain. Germline CDR1 DFQATT, CDR2 SNEGSKA (reference sequence). The germline V and J ends were trimmed by 6 bases and 3 bases, with 14 bases remaining between them. The CDR3 sequence is 13 residues long. CDR3 region: CSAKRGWDTEAFF. As DNA, the CDR3 is TGCAGTGCCAAAAGAGGGTGGGACACTGAAGCTTTCTTT.

V gene TRBV23-1 combines with J gene TRBJ2-7, with 8 bases fitting TRBD1. TRBV23-1 is identified as an open reading frame with a role that is uncertain. This CDR3 region has 14 residues. V lost 11 bases, J lost 0 bases, and 9 bases stayed unmatched. CDR3 in DNA: TGCGCCGTAGGACAGGGTTCTTGCTCCTACGAGCAGTACTTC. It translates to CAVGQGSCSYEQYF.

This clonotype turned up a few times. The chain recombines TRBV6-1 with TRBJ1-2; 7 bases match TRBD1. With 9 bases clipped from V and 3 bases from J, the junction kept 13 bases outside the gene matches. The CDR3 has 15 amino acids. Germline loops: CDR1 MNHNS, CDR2 SASEGT. The CDR3 DNA sequence: TGTGCCAGTAAAAGACAGGGCCCCATCGACTATGGCTACACCTTC. The encoded protein is CASKRQGPIDYGYTF.

CDR3 coding DNA: TGTGCCATCTCGGCAGGGGGCTCTGGGGCCAACGTCCTGACTTTC. Translation gives CAISAGGSGANVLTF. This sequence joins TRBV10-3 and TRBJ2-6, with TRBD1 matching 7 bases. The CDR3 is made up of 15 amino acids. Trimming at V came to 8 bases and at J to 0 bases, leaving 4 bases not matched to a gene. Per germline, CDR1 ENHRY and CDR2 SYGVKD.

This sequence joins TRBV10-3 and TRBJ2-7, with D unresolved. The V end was cut by 0 bases, the J end by 3 bases, with 12 bases between. The CDR3 contains 15 residues. Germline values: CDR1 ENHRY, CDR2 SYGVKD. The CDR3: CAISESTLSRYEQYF. The CDR3 nucleotides are TGTGCCATCAGTGAGTCGACACTTTCTCGCTACGAGCAGTACTTC.

The chain has TRBV2 and TRBJ2-1, with TRBD2 matching over 12 bases. CDR3 length: 15 amino acids. V dropped 7 bases and J dropped 7; count of bases not matched to a gene: 8. Per the germline V gene, CDR1 is SNHLY and CDR2 is FYNNEI. The CDR3 loop reads CASTIGGTSGNEQFF. Here the CDR3 DNA reads TGTGCCAGCACAATCGGTGGGACTAGCGGGAATGAGCAGTTCTTC. Based on the CDR3 plus reference TRBV2 and TRBJ2-1, the full variable domain is EPEVTQTPSHQVTQMGQEVILRCVPISNHLYFYWYRQILGQKVEFLVSFYNNEISEKSEIFDDQFSVERPDGSNFTLKIRSTKLEDSAMYFCASTIGGTSGNEQFFGPGTRLTVL.

The chain combines TRBV20-1 with TRBJ2-3, with D possibly TRBD2 on 6 matching bases. CDR1 is DFQATT and CDR2 is SNEGSKA in the germline V gene (reference sequence). The V end lost 6 bases, the J end lost 0 bases, and 13 bases lay between the germline ends. The CDR3 spans 14 residues. CDR3 bases: TGCAGTGCGTACCTAGCGACGAGCACAGATACGCAGTATTTT. As protein: CSAYLATSTDTQYF.

This chain connects TRBV2 to TRBJ2-1; 10 bases are a match to TRBD1. The CDR3 spans 17 residues. Germline V gene lookup returns CDR1 SNHLY and CDR2 FYNNEI. V lost 2 bases, J lost 5 bases, and 9 bases stayed unmatched. CDR3 nucleotide sequence: TGTGCCAGCAGTGAAACCATAACCGGGACAGGGGACAATGAGCAGTTCTTC. This translates into CASSETITGTGDNEQFF.

This chain joins TRBV5-5 and TRBJ2-3; the D gene is possibly TRBD2 (5 bases). V lost 0 bases and J lost 1, with 12 bases in between. The CDR3 totals 16 residues. The germline V gene encodes CDR1 SGHKS and CDR2 YYEKEE (reference sequence). CDR3 DNA sequence: TGTGCCAGCAGCTTGGCTCCTATGGAGGGCACAGATACGCAGTATTTT. It yields the protein CASSLAPMEGTDTQYF.

This clonotype was picked up a small number of times. V gene TRBV18 combines with J gene TRBJ2-1; D is possibly TRBD1 or TRBD2 (5 bases each). Germline CDR1 reads KGHSH; CDR2 reads LQKENI. V was cut by 3 bases and J by 7 bases, with 13 bases left in between. The length of the CDR3 is 14 residues. CDR3 sequence: CASSPGTAANEQFF. The CDR3 nucleotides are TGTGCCAGCTCACCGGGGACCGCGGCTAATGAGCAGTTCTTC.

This clonotype showed up many times. The chain couples TRBV20-1 to TRBJ2-5, with D perhaps assigned TRBD1 or TRBD2 (5 bases each). The CDR3 spans 16 residues. The germline CDR1 and CDR2 sequences are DFQATT and SNEGSKA (reference sequence). Trimming removed 0 bases at V and 2 bases at J, with 16 bases between. The CDR3 DNA is TGCAGTGCTAGAGATTGGAGGTTAGGGGTTCAAGAGACCCAGTACTTC. Amino acids: CSARDWRLGVQETQYF.

The table lists this clonotype with a few counts. The V call is TRBV28, the J call TRBJ2-5; no reliable D call. The CDR3 has 14 residues. The germline CDR1 and CDR2 sequences are MDHEN and SYDVKM. Between the trimmed V and J ends, which lost 6 bases and 1 base, there was a span of 12 bases. CDR3 protein: CASSPYVFQETQYF. CDR3 DNA: TGTGCCAGCAGCCCTTACGTCTTCCAAGAGACCCAGTACTTC.

CDR3 amino acids: CASSLFPSGPTYNEQFF. CDR3 nucleotides: TGTGCCAGCAGCTTATTTCCTAGCGGGCCTACCTACAATGAGCAGTTCTTC. The chain uses TRBV7-9 and TRBJ2-1, with 8 bases that match TRBD2. CDR1 is SEHNR, CDR2 FQNEAQ, per germline (reference sequence). The CDR3 runs to 17 residues. The J segment lost 2 bases and the V segment lost 2 bases, leaving 8 bases of the junction unmatched.

As to this clonotype: One end of the junction fails to match germline, which may point to a read error. This sequence joins TRBV20-1 and TRBJ2-1; D may be TRBD1 or TRBD2 (6 bases each). Germline-derived CDR1 and CDR2 are DFQATT and SNEGSKA (reference sequence). CDR3 length: 12 amino acids. CDR3 in amino acids: CSDRVGGRLEFF. In DNA, the CDR3 is TGCAGTGATAGAGTAGGGGGGCGTTTGGAGTTCTTC.